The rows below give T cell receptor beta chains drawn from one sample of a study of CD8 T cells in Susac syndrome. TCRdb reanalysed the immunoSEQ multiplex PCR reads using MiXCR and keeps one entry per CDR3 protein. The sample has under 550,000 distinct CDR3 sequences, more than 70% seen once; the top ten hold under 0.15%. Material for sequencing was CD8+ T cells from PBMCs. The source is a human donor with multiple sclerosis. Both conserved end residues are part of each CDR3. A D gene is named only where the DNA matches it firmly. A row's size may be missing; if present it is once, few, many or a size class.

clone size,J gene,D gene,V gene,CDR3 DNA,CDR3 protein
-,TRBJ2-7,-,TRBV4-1,TGCGCCAGCAGCCCAACCGAGAGTTCCGAGCAGTACTTC,CASSPTESSEQYF
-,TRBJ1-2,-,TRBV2,TGTGCCAGCAGAGGGTGGGGCGGCTACACCTTC,CASRGWGGYTF
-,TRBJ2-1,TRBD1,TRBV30,TGTGCCTGGAGATCCAGGGGGAATGAGCAGTTCTTC,CAWRSRGNEQFF
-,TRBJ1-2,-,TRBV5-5,TGTGCCAGCAGCGAGGGGGTGAATAACTATGGCTACACCTTC,CASSEGVNNYGYTF
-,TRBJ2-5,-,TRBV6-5,TGTGCCAGCAGTTACTCCGCCTCCGAGGGGGAGACCCAGTACTTC,CASSYSASEGETQYF
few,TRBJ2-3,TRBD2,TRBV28,TGTGCCAGTACCGCTAGCGGGAGGGTCACAGATACGCAGTATTTT,CASTASGRVTDTQYF
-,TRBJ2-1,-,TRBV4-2,TGTGCCAGCAGCCAAGAGCTGGGGATGTTCTTC,CASSQELGMFF
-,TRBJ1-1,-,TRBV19,TGTGCCAGTAGTATCCCGACCGGACTGGGGGACACTGAAGCTTTCTTT,CASSIPTGLGDTEAFF
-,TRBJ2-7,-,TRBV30,TGTGCCTGGAGTGTATTCAGGGCCGAGCAGTACTTC,CAWSVFRAEQYF
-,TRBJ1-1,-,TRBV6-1,TGTGCCAGCAGTGGCCCGACAGAAGAAAACACTGAAGCTTTCTTT,CASSGPTEENTEAFF
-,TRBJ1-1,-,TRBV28,TGTGCCAGCAGTTGGAACCCGGACGGGAAGAACACTGAAGCTTTCTTT,CASSWNPDGKNTEAFF
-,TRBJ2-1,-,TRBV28,TGTGCCAGCGCCCGTAATGAGCAGTTCTTC,CASARNEQFF
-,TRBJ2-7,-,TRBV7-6,TGTGCCAGCAGCCCCGGGACGGTGCTCGGCGAGCAGTACTTC,CASSPGTVLGEQYF
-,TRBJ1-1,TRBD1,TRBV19,TGTGCCAGTAGTACGAAGGGACAGGGGATATCGAACACTGAAGCTTTCTTT,CASSTKGQGISNTEAFF
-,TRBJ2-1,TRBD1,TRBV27,TGTGCCAGCAGTATACTCGGGACAGGGAGCTCCTACAATGAGCAGTTCTTC,CASSILGTGSSYNEQFF
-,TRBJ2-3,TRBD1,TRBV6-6,TGTGCCAGCAGACTGACAGGGGTTTATTCAGATACGCAGTATTTT,CASRLTGVYSDTQYF
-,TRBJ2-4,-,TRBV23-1,TGCGCCAGCAGCCCCACTGACCTACCGGGACACCGAAGGAAGTTTGCCAAAAACATTCAGTACTTC,CASSPTDLPGHRRKFAKNIQYF
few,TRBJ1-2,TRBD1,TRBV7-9,TGTGCCAGCAGCTTAGGGGCAGGGGGGGCCTATGGCTACACCTTC,CASSLGAGGAYGYTF
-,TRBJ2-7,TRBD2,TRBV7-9,TGTGCCAGCAGCTCGGGACTAGCGGACTCCTACGAGCAGTACTTC,CASSSGLADSYEQYF
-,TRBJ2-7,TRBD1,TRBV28,TGTGCCAGCAGGGGACAGGGGATCGGCGAGCAGTACTTC,CASRGQGIGEQYF
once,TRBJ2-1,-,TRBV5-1,TGCGCCAGCAGCTTGCTGTCCATGGTTTTAGATGAGCAGTTCTTC,CASSLLSMVLDEQFF
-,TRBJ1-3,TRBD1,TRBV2,TGTGCCAGCAGTGAAGGGACAGGGGGAGGAAACACCATATATTTT,CASSEGTGGGNTIYF
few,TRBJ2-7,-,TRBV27,TGTGCCAGCAGTTTATTTGGCGGAGGCGAGCAGTACTTC,CASSLFGGGEQYF
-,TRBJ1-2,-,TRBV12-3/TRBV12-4,TGTGCCAGCAGTTTCCTCGGGGCCAGGGGCTACACCTTC,CASSFLGARGYTF
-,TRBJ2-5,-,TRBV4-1,TGCGCCAGCAGCCAAGTCGGTAGCCAAGAGACCCAGTACTTC,CASSQVGSQETQYF
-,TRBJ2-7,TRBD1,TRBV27,TGTGCCAGCAGCTCGTACCCCGGGACAGGGGATATCGAGCAGTACTTC,CASSSYPGTGDIEQYF
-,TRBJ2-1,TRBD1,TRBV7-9,TGTGCCAGCAGCCAAGGGGGCGCAAACCAGGATGAGCAGTTCTTC,CASSQGGANQDEQFF
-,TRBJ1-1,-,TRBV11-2,TGTGCCAGCAGCCTCGGTTCAGGGTATATGAACACTGAAGCTTTCTTT,CASSLGSGYMNTEAFF
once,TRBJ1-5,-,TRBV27,TGTGCCAGCAGTTTGCTGCCAGGCGATCAGCCCCAGCATTTT,CASSLLPGDQPQHF
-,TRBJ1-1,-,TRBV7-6,TGTGCCAGCAGCTTAGTAATGAAAAAGGACACTGAAGCTTTCTTT,CASSLVMKKDTEAFF
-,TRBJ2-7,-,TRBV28,TGTGCCAGCAGTTTAATCAGGGCCGAGCAGTACTTC,CASSLIRAEQYF
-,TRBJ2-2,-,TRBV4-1,TGCGCCAGCAGCCAAGCGGGGGAGCTGGGCGGGGAGCTGTTTTTT,CASSQAGELGGELFF
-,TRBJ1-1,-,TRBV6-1,TGTGCCAGCAGCCCCGGACAGTCTTTGGAAGCTTTCTTT,CASSPGQSLEAFF
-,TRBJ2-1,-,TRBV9,TGTGCCAGCAGTGGACCTGAAGAATCCTACAATGAGCAGTTCTTC,CASSGPEESYNEQFF
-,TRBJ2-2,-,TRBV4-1,TGCGCCAGCAGCCCATTGACAGAGGACACCGGGGAGCTGTTTTTT,CASSPLTEDTGELFF
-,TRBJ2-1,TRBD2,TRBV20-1,TGCAGTGCTAGAGATGATGGCCTAGCGGGAGGCCCGTCCTACAATGAGCAGTTCTTC,CSARDDGLAGGPSYNEQFF
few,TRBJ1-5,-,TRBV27,TGTGCCAGCAGGCGGGATGTAGCTGATCAGCCCCAGCATTTT,CASRRDVADQPQHF
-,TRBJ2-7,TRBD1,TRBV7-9,TGTGCCAGCAGCTTAGTCGTCCAGGGGGATGAGTGGCAGTACTTC,CASSLVVQGDEWQYF
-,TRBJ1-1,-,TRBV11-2,TGTGCCAGCAGCTCCTGGAAGGGGCCAGGAGAATGGAACACTGAAGCTTTCTTT,CASSSWKGPGEWNTEAFF
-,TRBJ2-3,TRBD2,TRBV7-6,TGTGCCAGCAGCCCAGGACTAGAAGGCACAGATACGCAGTATTTT,CASSPGLEGTDTQYF
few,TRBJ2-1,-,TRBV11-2,TGTGCCAGCAGCTTAGTGACGGCCCCCTACAATGAGCAGTTCTTC,CASSLVTAPYNEQFF
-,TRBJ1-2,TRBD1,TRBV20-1,TGCAGTGCTAGAGATGTGGGACAGGGTTACTATGGCTACACCTTC,CSARDVGQGYYGYTF
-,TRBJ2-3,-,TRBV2,TGTGCCAGCAGTTTTCAAGGGAGCACAGATACGCAGTATTTT,CASSFQGSTDTQYF
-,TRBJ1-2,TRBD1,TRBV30,TGTGCCTGGACCACCCCGGGTGAGACAGGGAGGTTGGATGGCTACACCTTC,CAWTTPGETGRLDGYTF
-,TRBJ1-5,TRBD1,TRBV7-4,TGTGCCAGCAGCTTATTCAGGGGGTCGCGGAGCAATCAGCCCCAGCATTTT,CASSLFRGSRSNQPQHF
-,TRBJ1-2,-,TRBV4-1,TGCGCCAGCAGCCAAGATGAGCAGGGAGGATATGGCTACACCTTC,CASSQDEQGGYGYTF
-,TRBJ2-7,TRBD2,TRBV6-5,TGTGCCAGCAGGGGACTAGCGGAAAGGGGCGAGCAGTACTTC,CASRGLAERGEQYF